This T cell receptor (beta chain) appears in the sequencing data of a study of shared T cell receptors in the human thymus. The repertoire was sequenced with immunoSEQ multiplex PCR; TCRdb's copy has only in-frame clones and lacks some. The sample consists of some 700,000 clones, roughly 85% of them appearing once. Germline values: CDR1 MRHNA, CDR2 SNTAGT. This CDR3 contains 17 residues. V was pared by 0 bases and J by 8 bases, with 11 bases of the junction left unmatched. This sample also appeared in a second study, on human thymus T cells. That paper states: Infants, healthy and Finnish, who were having corrective surgery for congenital heart defects served as donors. Surgeons resected thymus tissue during corrective heart surgery. Repertoires from thymus and blood appeared to show biased V and J gene usage. A high degree of thymic repertoire overlap among unrelated individuals was reported in related research.

What was sequenced was thymocytes. The rearrangement links TRBV6-4 to TRBJ2-1; 9 bases fit TRBD2. This sequence originates from a girl less than two years old with a congenital heart defect. CDR3 in DNA: TGTGCCAGCAGTGACTCGAAGGGCCAGCGGGGGGAAGATGAGCAGTTCTTC. Amino acids: CASSDSKGQRGEDEQFF.